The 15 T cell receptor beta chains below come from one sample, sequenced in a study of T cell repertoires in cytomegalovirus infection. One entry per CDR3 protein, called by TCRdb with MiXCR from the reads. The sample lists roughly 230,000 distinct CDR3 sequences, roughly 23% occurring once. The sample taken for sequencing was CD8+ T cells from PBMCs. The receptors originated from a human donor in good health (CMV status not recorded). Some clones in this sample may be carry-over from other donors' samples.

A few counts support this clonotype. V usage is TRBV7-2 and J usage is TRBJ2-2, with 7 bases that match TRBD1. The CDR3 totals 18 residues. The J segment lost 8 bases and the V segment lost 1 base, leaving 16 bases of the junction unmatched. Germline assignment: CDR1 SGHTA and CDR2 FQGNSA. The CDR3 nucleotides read TGTGCCAGCAGCTTAGTCCCGGCAGGGCCGACAGGGTTGGGGGAGCTGTTTTTT. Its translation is CASSLVPAGPTGLGELFF.

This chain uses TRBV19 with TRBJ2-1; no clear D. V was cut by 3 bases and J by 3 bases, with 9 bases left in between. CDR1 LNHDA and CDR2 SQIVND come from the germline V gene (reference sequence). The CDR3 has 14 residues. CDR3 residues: CASSMVGSYNEQFF. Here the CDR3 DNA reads TGTGCCAGTAGTATGGTGGGCAGCTACAATGAGCAGTTCTTC.

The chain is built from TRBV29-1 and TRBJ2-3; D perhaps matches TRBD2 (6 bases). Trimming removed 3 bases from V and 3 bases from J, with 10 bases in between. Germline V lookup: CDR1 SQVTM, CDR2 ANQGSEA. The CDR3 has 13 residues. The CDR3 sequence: CSVEEGSTDTQYF. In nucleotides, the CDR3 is TGCAGCGTTGAGGAGGGAAGTACAGATACGCAGTATTTT.

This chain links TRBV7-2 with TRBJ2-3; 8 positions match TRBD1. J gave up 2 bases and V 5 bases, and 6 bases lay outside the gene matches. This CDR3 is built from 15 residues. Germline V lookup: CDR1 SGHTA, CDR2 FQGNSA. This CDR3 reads CASSPTGAHTDTQYF. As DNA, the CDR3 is TGTGCCAGCAGCCCGACAGGGGCCCACACAGATACGCAGTATTTT.

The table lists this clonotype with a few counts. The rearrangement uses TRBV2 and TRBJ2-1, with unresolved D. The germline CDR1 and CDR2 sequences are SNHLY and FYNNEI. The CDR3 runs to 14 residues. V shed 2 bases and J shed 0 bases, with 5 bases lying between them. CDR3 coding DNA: TGTGCCAGCAGTGAAACGAGCTCCTACAATGAGCAGTTCTTC. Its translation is CASSETSSYNEQFF.

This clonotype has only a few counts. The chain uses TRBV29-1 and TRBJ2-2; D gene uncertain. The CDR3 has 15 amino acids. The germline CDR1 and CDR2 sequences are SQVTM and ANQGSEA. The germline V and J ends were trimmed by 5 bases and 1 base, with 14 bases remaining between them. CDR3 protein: CSVKTRSMNTGELFF. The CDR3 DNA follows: TGCAGCGTTAAAACACGTAGTATGAACACCGGGGAGCTGTTTTTT.

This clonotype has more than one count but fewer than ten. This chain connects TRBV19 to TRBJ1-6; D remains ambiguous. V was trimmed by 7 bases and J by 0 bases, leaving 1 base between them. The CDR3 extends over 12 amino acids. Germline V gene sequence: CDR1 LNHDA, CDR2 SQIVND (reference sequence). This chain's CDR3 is CASTSYNSPLHF. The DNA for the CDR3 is TGTGCCAGTACCTCCTATAATTCACCCCTCCACTTT.

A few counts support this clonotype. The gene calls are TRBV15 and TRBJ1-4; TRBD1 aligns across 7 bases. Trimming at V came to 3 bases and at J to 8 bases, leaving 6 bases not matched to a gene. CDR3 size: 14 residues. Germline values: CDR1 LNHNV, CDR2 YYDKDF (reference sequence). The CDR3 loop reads CATSSDRVGEKLFF. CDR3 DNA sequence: TGTGCCACCAGCAGCGACAGGGTCGGCGAAAAACTGTTTTTT.

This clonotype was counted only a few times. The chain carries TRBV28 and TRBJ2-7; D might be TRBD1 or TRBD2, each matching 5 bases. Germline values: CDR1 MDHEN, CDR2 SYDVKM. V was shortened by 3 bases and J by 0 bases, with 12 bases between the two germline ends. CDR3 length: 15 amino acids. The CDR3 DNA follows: TGTGCCAGCAGTTTCCGAGGGACGGCCTCCTACGAGCAGTACTTC. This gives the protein CASSFRGTASYEQYF.

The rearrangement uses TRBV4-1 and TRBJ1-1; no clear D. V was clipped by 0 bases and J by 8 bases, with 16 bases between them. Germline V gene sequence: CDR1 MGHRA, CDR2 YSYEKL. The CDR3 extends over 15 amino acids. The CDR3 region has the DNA TGCGCCAGCAGCCAAGATCTTGATGTCGGAGCGGAAGCTTTCTTT. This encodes CASSQDLDVGAEAFF.

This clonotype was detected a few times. CDR3 bases: TGTGCCAGCAAGACAGGGAAGACTGAAGCTTTCTTT. This gives the protein CASKTGKTEAFF. J is TRBJ1-1 and V is TRBV7-9, with 7 positions matching TRBD1. CDR1 and CDR2 from the germline V gene are SEHNR and FQNEAQ (reference sequence). V trimming: 7 bases; J trimming: 5 bases; junction bases outside the gene matches: 4. The CDR3 is 12 residues long.

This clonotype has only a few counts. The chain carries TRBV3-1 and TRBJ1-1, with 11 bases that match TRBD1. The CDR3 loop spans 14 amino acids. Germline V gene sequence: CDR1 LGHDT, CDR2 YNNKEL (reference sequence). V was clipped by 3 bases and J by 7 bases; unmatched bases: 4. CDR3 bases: TGTGCCAGCAGCCATGGACAGGGGGCTGTTGAAGCTTTCTTT. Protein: CASSHGQGAVEAFF.

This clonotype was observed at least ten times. This chain's CDR3 is CASSPGWEENTDTQYF. The CDR3 bases are TGTGCCAGCAGCCCGGGTTGGGAAGAGAACACAGATACGCAGTATTTT. The chain uses TRBV7-8 and TRBJ2-3; D is undetermined. The CDR3 totals 16 residues. With 5 bases removed from V and 2 bases from J, the gap between germline ends came to 17 bases. CDR1 is SGHVS, CDR2 FQNEAQ, per germline.

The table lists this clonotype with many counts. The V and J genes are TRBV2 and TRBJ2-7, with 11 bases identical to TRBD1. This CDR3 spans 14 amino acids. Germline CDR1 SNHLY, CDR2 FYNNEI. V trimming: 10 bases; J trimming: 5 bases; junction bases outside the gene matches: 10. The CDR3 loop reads CATHRGQGDHEQYF. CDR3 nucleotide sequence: TGTGCCACCCACCGGGGACAGGGGGACCACGAGCAGTACTTC. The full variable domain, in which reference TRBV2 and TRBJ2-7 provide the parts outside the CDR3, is EPEVTQTPSHQVTQMGQEVILRCVPISNHLYFYWYRQILGQKVEFLVSFYNNEISEKSEIFDDQFSVERPDGSNFTLKIRSTKLEDSAMYFCATHRGQGDHEQYFGPGTRLTVT.

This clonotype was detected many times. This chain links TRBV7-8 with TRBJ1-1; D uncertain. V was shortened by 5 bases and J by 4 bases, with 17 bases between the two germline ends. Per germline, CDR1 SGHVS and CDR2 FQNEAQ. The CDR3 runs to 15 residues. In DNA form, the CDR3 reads TGTGCCAGCAGCGAAAGGACTGGTCTAAGCACTGAAGCTTTCTTT. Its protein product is CASSERTGLSTEAFF.